Reported below is one TCR beta chain. The V gene's germline CDR1 is MNHNS and CDR2 SASEGT. The ends lost 6 bases at V and 1 base at J; junction bases unmatched: 8. This CDR3 has 15 residues. The assay used was immunoSEQ (version v3.0), run at survey level. Assay: immunoSEQ multiplex PCR; the TCRdb copy retains only in-frame clones and omits some. The sample has 24,000 or so clones, around 80% seen once; the top ten hold 5.1%. The source of the sample is a study of long-term antiretroviral therapy in people with HIV. This chain uses TRBV6-1 with TRBJ1-2; 7 nucleotides match TRBD1. The sample here was unsorted PBMCs, taken 3 years after starting antiretroviral therapy. The origin of this receptor is a man younger than 35 with HIV. The CDR3 sequence: CASSLAGGGNYGYTF. The CDR3 DNA is TGTGCCAGCAGCCTAGCAGGGGGGGGTAACTATGGCTACACCTTC.